The 23 T cell receptor beta chains listed next were all sequenced from one sample in a study of T cells in Graves' hyperthyroidism and ophthalmopathy. There were TCR beta CDR3 regions amplified from RNA transcripts. The TCR CDR3 was amplified in a first-round RT-PCR using the HTBI primer set. A single record per CDR3 protein comes from TCRdb applying MiXCR to the multiplex PCR reads. The table includes hundreds of thousands of distinct CDR3 sequences, 24% detected once. The material sequenced was blood. The receptors here all came from a woman aged 40 to 50 with Graves' ophthalmopathy.

Many counts were recorded for this clonotype. The chain joins TRBV7-6 to TRBJ1-1, with a weak D call TRBD1 (5 bases). This CDR3 contains 13 residues. CDR1 is SGHVS and CDR2 is FNYEAQ in the germline V gene. The V end lost 6 bases, the J end lost 5 bases, and 13 bases lay between the germline ends. CDR3: CASRVGRGTEAFF. The CDR3 DNA reads as TGTGCCAGCAGGGTAGGGAGGGGAACTGAAGCTTTCTTT. The whole variable domain, remainder taken from reference TRBV7-6 and TRBJ1-1, is GAGVSQSPRYKVTKRGQDVALRCDPISGHVSLYWYRQALGQGPEFLTYFNYEAQQDKSGLPNDRFSAERPEGSISTLTIQRTEQRDSAMYRCASRVGRGTEAFFGQGTRLTVV.

This clonotype was detected ten times or more. The chain has TRBV2 and TRBJ2-7; 8 nucleotides align to TRBD1. The germline CDR1 and CDR2 sequences are SNHLY and FYNNEI. The V and J ends lost 0 bases and 0 bases, in that order; junction bases with no gene match: 4. The CDR3 has 16 amino acids. The CDR3 region is CASSEAGTGLSYEQYF. CDR3 nucleotide sequence: TGTGCCAGCAGTGAAGCTGGGACAGGCCTCTCCTACGAGCAGTACTTC.

The rearrangement uses TRBV15 and TRBJ2-2; 13 nucleotides line up with TRBD2. Germline V gives CDR1 LNHNV, CDR2 YYDKDF (reference sequence). The CDR3 has 18 residues. V shed 0 bases, J shed 4 bases, and the junction held 5 bases outside the gene matches. The CDR3 sequence: CATSRERLAGGATGELFF. CDR3 in DNA: TGTGCCACCAGCAGAGAGAGACTAGCGGGAGGAGCCACCGGGGAGCTGTTTTTT.

The CDR3 loop is CASRGATGNPYEQYF. Here the CDR3 DNA reads TGTGCCAGCAGGGGGGCAACGGGAAACCCCTACGAGCAGTACTTC. The rearrangement joins TRBV28 to TRBJ2-7, with a weak D call TRBD1 (6 bases). The length of the CDR3 is 15 residues. V was pared by 6 bases and J by 2 bases, with 17 bases between. In germline, CDR1 is MDHEN, CDR2 SYDVKM. The complete variable domain, with remaining parts taken from reference TRBV28 and TRBJ2-7, reads DVKVTQSSRYLVKRTGEKVFLECVQDMDHENMFWYRQDPGLGLRLIYFSYDVKMKEKGDIPEGYSVSREKKERFSLILESASTNQTSMYLCASRGATGNPYEQYFGPGTRLTVT.

V usage is TRBV12-3 or TRBV12-4 and J usage is TRBJ2-2, with D tentatively TRBD1 (6 bases). Trimming took 4 bases from V and 4 from J, leaving 7 bases between them. There are 13 residues in the CDR3. In nucleotides, the CDR3 is TGTGCCAGCAGTTCCAGGGGCACCGGGGAGCTGTTTTTT. This encodes CASSSRGTGELFF.

The table lists this clonotype with many counts. The chain has TRBV27 and TRBJ1-5; 8 bases map to TRBD1. CDR3 length: 14 residues. Looked up from germline, CDR1 is MNHEY and CDR2 is SMNVEV (reference sequence). V lost 5 bases, J lost 15 bases, and 15 bases stayed unmatched. This CDR3 reads CASSPTLTDRASHF. DNA for the CDR3: TGTGCCAGCAGTCCGACCCTTACGGACAGGGCCTCGCATTTT.

In its sample, this clonotype was seen many times. The chain combines TRBV7-8 with TRBJ2-5, with D tentatively TRBD1 (6 bases). The CDR3 totals 15 residues. Trimming cost V 5 bases and J 1 base, with 14 bases left between them. Germline CDR1 is SGHVS and CDR2 is FQNEAQ. CDR3 bases: TGTGCCAGCAGCCGAACGGACAGAATCCAAGAGACCCAGTACTTC. It yields the protein CASSRTDRIQETQYF. Together with reference TRBV7-8 and TRBJ2-5, the CDR3 gives the full variable domain: GAGVSQSPRYKVAKRGQDVALRCDPISGHVSLFWYQQALGQGPEFLTYFQNEAQLDKSGLPSDRFFAERPEGSVSTLKIQRTQQEDSAVYLCASSRTDRIQETQYFGPGTRLLVL.

This clonotype was recorded at least ten times. The chain uses TRBV5-5 and TRBJ2-7, with D possibly TRBD1 on 5 matching bases. The CDR3 sequence is 14 residues long. Germline V gene data show CDR1 as SGHKS and CDR2 as YYEKEE (reference sequence). Between the trimmed V and J ends, which lost 4 bases and 4 bases, there was a span of 15 bases. The CDR3 reads CASSQPASGYEQYF. In DNA form, the CDR3 reads TGTGCCAGCAGCCAGCCCGCCTCAGGGTACGAGCAGTACTTC.

This clonotype occurred many times. V and J are TRBV27 and TRBJ2-2; D not resolved. Trimming took 5 bases from V and 3 from J, leaving 7 bases between them. Germline V gives CDR1 MNHEY, CDR2 SMNVEV (reference sequence). The CDR3 extends over 13 amino acids. CDR3 sequence (DNA): TGTGCCAGCAGTCCCCAATACACCGGGGAGCTGTTTTTT. Its translation: CASSPQYTGELFF.

This clonotype was found many times. The rearrangement uses TRBV20-1 and TRBJ1-1; D unclear. This CDR3 is 13 amino acids long. In germline, CDR1 is DFQATT, CDR2 SNEGSKA (reference sequence). The V gene lost 0 bases and the J gene lost 3 bases, with 8 bases spanning the gap. The CDR3 sequence: CSARDTGYTEAFF. The CDR3 DNA is TGCAGTGCTAGAGATACGGGGTACACTGAAGCTTTCTTT.

There are many counts of this clonotype. The genes are TRBV12-3 or TRBV12-4 and TRBJ2-5; tentative D call: TRBD1 (6 bases). The ends were cut back, 6 bases at V and 2 bases at J, with 10 bases in the middle. This CDR3 contains 13 residues. CDR3 in amino acids: CASSRDTQETQYF. The CDR3 DNA is TGTGCCAGCAGCCGGGACACTCAAGAGACCCAGTACTTC.

The chain employs TRBV6-1 and TRBJ2-7, with no clear D. Germline-derived CDR1 and CDR2 are MNHNS and SASEGT. V was pared by 6 bases and J by 1 base, with 16 bases between. The CDR3 consists of 15 residues. The CDR3 DNA follows: TGTGCCAGCAGCGCTGGATTCGGGCCTTCCTACGAGCAGTACTTC. Its protein product is CASSAGFGPSYEQYF.

V and J are TRBV5-1 and TRBJ2-7; TRBD2 agrees at 12 bases. The CDR3 runs 14 residues. Germline assignment: CDR1 SGHRS and CDR2 YFSETQ. V shed 4 bases, J shed 6 bases, and the junction held 5 bases outside the gene matches. DNA for the CDR3: TGCGCCAGCAGCGCTCGACTAGCGGGAGCCGAGCAGTACTTC. Protein sequence: CASSARLAGAEQYF.

This clonotype was detected ten times or more. The chain joins TRBV19 to TRBJ1-5; D is perhaps TRBD1 (5 bases). The CDR3 covers 14 residues. The ends were cut back, 8 bases at V and 5 bases at J, with 16 bases in the middle. Germline V CDR1 and CDR2: LNHDA, SQIVND (reference sequence). CDR3 bases: TGTGCCAGTGCTGGGGGGACGGGCTATCAGCCCCAGCATTTT. The encoded protein is CASAGGTGYQPQHF. The full variable domain, completed using reference TRBV19 and TRBJ1-5, is DGGITQSPKYLFRKEGQNVTLSCEQNLNHDAMYWYRQDPGQGLRLIYYSQIVNDFQKGDIAEGYSVSREKKESFPLTVTSAQKNPTAFYLCASAGGTGYQPQHFGDGTRLSIL.

There are many counts of this clonotype. The rearrangement links TRBV29-1 to TRBJ2-2; D is perhaps TRBD2 (7 bases). V was trimmed by 0 bases and J by 4 bases, leaving 12 bases between them. Germline V lookup: CDR1 SQVTM, CDR2 ANQGSEA. This CDR3 region has 15 residues. The CDR3 region is CSVEERGGGTGELFF. CDR3 nucleotide sequence: TGCAGCGTTGAAGAAAGAGGGGGGGGCACCGGGGAGCTGTTTTTT.

The sample holds many counts of this clonotype. The genes are TRBV11-2 and TRBJ1-6; D is possibly TRBD1 (5 bases). CDR1 is SGHAT, CDR2 FQNNGV, per germline. Trimming left V 2 bases short and J 7 bases short, with 15 bases between. This CDR3 has 16 residues. CDR3 sequence: CASSLIYGTENSPLHF. The DNA for the CDR3 is TGTGCCAGCAGCTTAATATACGGGACGGAGAATTCACCCCTCCACTTT.

The gene calls are TRBV18 and TRBJ2-5, with 11 bases fitting TRBD2. Losses at the gene ends were 6 bases for V and 2 bases for J; bases not matched to a gene: 8. CDR3 length equals 16 residues. Germline-derived CDR1 and CDR2 are KGHSH and LQKENI. This CDR3 reads CASSPGTSGHQETQYF. CDR3 in DNA: TGTGCCAGCTCTCCCGGGACTAGCGGACATCAAGAGACCCAGTACTTC.

This chain links TRBV6-2 or TRBV6-3 with TRBJ1-5; the match to TRBD1 covers 11 bases. Losses at the gene ends were 5 bases for V and 7 bases for J; bases not matched to a gene: 13. The CDR3 contains 17 residues. Germline V gene lookup returns CDR1 MNHEY and CDR2 SVGEGT. The CDR3 nucleotides are TGTGCCAGCAGTCGGCCGGGACAGGGGGGAGTAGTCCAGCCCCAGCATTTT. It translates to CASSRPGQGGVVQPQHF.

For this clonotype: One base away lies a much larger clone, so this may be a sequencing read error. As the CDR3 is not closed by the conserved phenylalanine or tryptophan, this likely results from a read error. V is TRBV6-1 and J is TRBJ2-2; D possibly uses TRBD1 or TRBD2 (6 bases each). Per germline, CDR1 MNHNS and CDR2 SASEGT. Trimming pared 9 bases from V and 0 bases from J, leaving 17 bases between. This CDR3 region has 16 residues. The CDR3 DNA sequence: TGTGCCAGAAACATCTGCGGGACACCGAACACCGGGGAGCTGTTTATT. Amino acids: CARNICGTPNTGELFI.

The V call is TRBV27, the J call TRBJ2-1; TRBD2 might be the D (5 bases). Germline CDR1 MNHEY, CDR2 SMNVEV (reference sequence). Trimming shortened V by 3 bases and J by 8 bases, and 11 bases separated the two germline ends. The CDR3 loop spans 13 amino acids. The CDR3 DNA reads TGTGCCAGCAGTTTTGTGCTAGCCGATGAGCAGTTCTTC. The encoded protein is CASSFVLADEQFF.

This clonotype was seen repeatedly, ten times or more. The J gene is TRBJ1-2, the V gene TRBV30; D possibly corresponds to TRBD1 (5 bases). With 5 bases removed from V and 7 bases from J, the gap between germline ends came to 14 bases. CDR3 length: 12 amino acids. Germline lookup yields CDR1 GTSNPN and CDR2 SVGIG (reference sequence). The CDR3 region has the DNA TGTGCCTGGTCCGCCCATGGGGGTGGCTACACCTTC. As protein: CAWSAHGGGYTF.

The table lists this clonotype with many counts. The chain links TRBV24-1 to TRBJ2-5; unclear D gene. This CDR3 region has 14 residues. The V end lost 3 bases, the J end lost 1 base, and 8 bases lay between the germline ends. Germline V gene data show CDR1 as KGHDR and CDR2 as SFDVKD. DNA of the CDR3: TGTGCCACCAGTGATGTAGGGTTCCAAGAGACCCAGTACTTC. It specifies CATSDVGFQETQYF.

J is TRBJ2-7 and V is TRBV20-1; D remains unclear. V lost 3 bases to trimming and J lost 0 bases, with 12 bases between them. The CDR3 has 14 amino acids. The V gene's germline CDR1 is DFQATT and CDR2 SNEGSKA (reference sequence). The CDR3 DNA sequence: TGCAGTGCTAGGAGTGCCCGCTCCTCCTACGAGCAGTACTTC. Translated: CSARSARSSYEQYF.